This TCR beta chain was captured by sequencing in a study of control samples from healthy donors and cancer patients. This CDR3 contains 15 residues. Germline CDR1 MNHEY, CDR2 SMNVEV (reference sequence). V was shortened by 5 bases and J by 7 bases, with 15 bases between the two germline ends. This table comes from immunoSEQ multiplex PCR, and its TCRdb copy is limited to in-frame clones, with some not included. The table lists 65,000 to 100,000 clones, 91% of them singletons. Sequencing was performed on blood. The genes are TRBV27 and TRBJ1-6, with a weak D call TRBD1 (6 bases). The receptor's source is a man aged 45-65 years in good health. Here the CDR3 DNA reads TGTGCCAGCAGTCTATTGGACAGCAGAAATTCACCCCTCCACTTT. Translated, it gives CASSLLDSRNSPLHF.